A selection of T cell receptor beta chains follows, all from one sample in a study of blood T cell repertoires in COVID-19. Assay: immunoSEQ multiplex PCR; the TCRdb copy retains only in-frame clones and omits some. The sample consists of about 22,000 clones, 75% to 90% of them appearing once. The material sequenced was peripheral blood. The receptors originated from a man older than 75 with active or convalescent COVID-19. The CDR3 runs from the conserved cysteine through the conserved F or W. The D gene is left open where the match is weak. Clone size is shown for a subset of rows, as once, few, many or a class of expanded clone.

d_call cdr3_length j_call clone_size v_call cdr3_nt cdr3_aa
TRBD2 15 TRBJ2-1 . TRBV25-1 TGTGCCAGCAGTGAATCTAGCGGGAGGTCGGATGAGCAGTTCTTC CASSESSGRSDEQFF
. 15 TRBJ1-2 . TRBV3-1/TRBV3-2 TGTGCCAGCAGCTTTGCCCAACGGGACACCTATGGCTACACCTTC CASSFAQRDTYGYTF
. 15 TRBJ2-2 . TRBV27 TGTGCCAGCAGTTTACACAGCCAATTCACCGGGGAGCTGTTTTTT CASSLHSQFTGELFF
. 14 TRBJ2-7 . TRBV19 TGTGCCAGTAGTATAGGTGGCGGTTCCTACGAGCAGTACTTC CASSIGGGSYEQYF
TRBD1 16 TRBJ1-2 . TRBV7-2 TGTGCCAGCAGCCTACAGGGGGACAGAGGGGGTTATGGCTACACCTTC CASSLQGDRGGYGYTF
. 16 TRBJ1-4 . TRBV4-3 TGCGCCAGCAGCCAAGACCGATTAGGGGGGGTTGAAAAACTGTTTTTT CASSQDRLGGVEKLFF
TRBD1 16 TRBJ1-2 . TRBV4-1 TGCGCCAGCAGCCAAGGGGACAGCTCCTCTCGGTATGGCTACACCTTC CASSQGDSSSRYGYTF
. 16 TRBJ1-1 . TRBV14 TGTGCCAGCAGCACGAGACTACAGGGACAGAACACTGAAGCTTTCTTT CASSTRLQGQNTEAFF
. 15 TRBJ2-7 . TRBV5-6 TGTGCCAGCAGCGACAGGTTTCACCTTTTCTACGAGCAGTACTTC CASSDRFHLFYEQYF
TRBD1 15 TRBJ2-5 . TRBV2 TGTGCCAGCAGGGGGACAGGAGTGGGTCAAGAGACCCAGTACTTC CASRGTGVGQETQYF
TRBD2 18 TRBJ2-3 . TRBV7-9 TGTGCCAGCAGCTACCCCGGACTAGCGGGCGCAGGGACAGATACGCAGTATTTT CASSYPGLAGAGTDTQYF
. 15 TRBJ1-2 . TRBV6-5 TGTGCCAGCAGTCGGATAAGCCTCGGGAACTATGGCTACACCTTC CASSRISLGNYGYTF
. 14 TRBJ1-4 . TRBV19 TGTGCCAGTAGTATCGTCCGGGGTGGTGAAAAACTGTTTTTT CASSIVRGGEKLFF
. 15 TRBJ1-6 . TRBV5-1 TGCGCCAGCAGCTTGGTCAGGGCGCGTAATTCACCCCTCCACTTT CASSLVRARNSPLHF
. 12 TRBJ2-1 . TRBV10-2 TGCGCCAGCAGTGGGACTTGGTATGAGCAGTTCTTC CASSGTWYEQFF
TRBD1 16 TRBJ2-1 . TRBV5-1 TGCGCCAGCAGCTTGAGGGACAGGGGGCCCTACAATGAGCAGTTCTTC CASSLRDRGPYNEQFF
. 15 TRBJ2-3 few TRBV4-1 TGCGCCAGCAGCCAAATGGGAGACTACACAGATACGCAGTATTTT CASSQMGDYTDTQYF
. 13 TRBJ2-3 . TRBV5-1 TGCGCCAGCAGCCCCAGGGTTACAGATACGCAGTATTTT CASSPRVTDTQYF
. 15 TRBJ1-1 . TRBV5-1 TGCGCCAGCAGCTTAAGAACAGGGTCCGAATCTGAAGCTTTCTTT CASSLRTGSESEAFF
TRBD1 14 TRBJ1-1 . TRBV6-5 TGTGCTAGCGGGGCAGGGGGCTTCGACACTGAAGCTTTCTTT CASGAGGFDTEAFF
. 13 TRBJ1-3 . TRBV10-2 TGCGCCAGCAGTACTGAGGGAGGAAACACCATATATTTT CASSTEGGNTIYF
. 14 TRBJ1-5 . TRBV21-1 TGTGCCAGCAGCCATTGCCAGAACAATCAGCCCCAGCATTTT CASSHCQNNQPQHF
. 13 TRBJ2-5 . TRBV6-1 TGTGCCAGCAGTGAAGCGCGGCAGTGGGTCCAGTACTTC CASSEARQWVQYF
. 12 TRBJ2-7 . TRBV2 TGTGCCAGCAGTGCGGAGGGGTACGAGCAGTACTTC CASSAEGYEQYF
. 11 TRBJ1-4 . TRBV29-1 TGCAGCGTAACGGTGGTAGAAAAACTGTTTTTT CSVTVVEKLFF
. 15 TRBJ1-6 . TRBV7-9 TGTGCCAGCAGCCAGGACAGCCGAGTTAATTCACCCCTCCACTTT CASSQDSRVNSPLHF
. 13 TRBJ1-2 . TRBV7-2 TGTGCCAGCAGCTTGGGGGGAGCCTATGGCTACACCTTC CASSLGGAYGYTF
. 16 TRBJ2-7 . TRBV7-2 TGTGCCAGCAGCCCCGAGGGGGGGATTCCACCCTACGAGCAGTACTTC CASSPEGGIPPYEQYF
. 17 TRBJ2-1 . TRBV7-2 TGTGCCAGCAGTCCTGGATTCGGTTGGGGGGCCTACAATGAGCAGTTCTTC CASSPGFGWGAYNEQFF
. 17 TRBJ1-5 . TRBV19 TGTGCCAGTATAAGAAGTTTCGGACAGAGAATATATCAGCCCCAGCATTTT CASIRSFGQRIYQPQHF
TRBD1 13 TRBJ1-2 . TRBV6-1 TGTGCCAGCAGTTCCCGGACAGGGGTGCGCTACACCTTC CASSSRTGVRYTF